This T cell receptor beta chain was captured by sequencing in a study of blood T cell repertoires in COVID-19. About the study: Acute and convalescent COVID-19 samples came from the United States, Italy and Spain.

Per the original methods: For nucleated cells, counts were estimated from reference gene primer amplification. Measured with immunoSEQ multiplex PCR; TCRdb has only the in-frame clones, and not every one. V, J and clone size were drawn from that table, and D and trimming were deduced from the DNA. Seen here are a few hundred thousand clones, roughly 87% observed once, and the top ten hold about 6%. Enrollees, about 18 to 89 years old, lived in around 23 US areas. Among Cohort 3 donors, those recovered had two negative PCRs, clearance, or symptom resolution. Losses at the gene ends were 4 bases for V and 4 bases for J; bases not matched to a gene: 10. Germline CDR1 and CDR2: SEHNR and FQNEAQ (reference sequence). The CDR3 runs to 16 residues. This clone was observed a few times.

This receptor was identified in a woman aged 25 to 39 who had recovered from COVID-19. The chain employs TRBV7-9 and TRBJ1-1; 9 bases align to TRBD1. The sample taken for sequencing was PBMCs or T cells enriched from blood (not recorded which). In nucleotides, the CDR3 is TGTGCCAGCAGCTCCACTACAGGGGGCGCGGGCACTGAAGCTTTCTTT. Its translation: CASSSTTGGAGTEAFF.